The rows below give T cell receptor beta chains drawn from one sample of a study of blood T cell repertoires in COVID-19. The data were produced by immunoSEQ multiplex PCR, yet TCRdb's version contains in-frame clones alone and is incomplete. The table records approximately 190,000 clones, approximately 86% of them present only once. The sample consisted of PBMCs or T cells enriched from blood (not recorded which). Receptor source: a middle-aged woman in a cohort exposed to, infected with or recovered from COVID-19 (not recorded which). The CDR3 runs from the conserved cysteine through the conserved F or W. A D gene is named only where the DNA matches it firmly. Clone sizes are given selectively: once, few, many, or a class where the clone is expanded.

J gene: TRBJ1-1
CDR3 length: 13
D gene: -
clone size: -
V gene: TRBV12-3/TRBV12-4
CDR3 protein: CASRYDRDTEAFF
CDR3 DNA: TGTGCCAGCAGGTACGACAGAGACACTGAAGCTTTCTTT

J gene: TRBJ2-7
CDR3 length: 16
D gene: -
clone size: -
V gene: TRBV3-1/TRBV3-2
CDR3 protein: CASSHRSAGIYYEQYF
CDR3 DNA: TGTGCCAGCAGCCACCGATCCGCAGGGATCTACTACGAGCAGTACTTC

J gene: TRBJ1-2
CDR3 length: 13
D gene: -
clone size: -
V gene: TRBV6-5
CDR3 protein: CASTRDTNYGYTF
CDR3 DNA: TGTGCCAGCACCCGGGATACTAACTATGGCTACACCTTC

J gene: TRBJ2-5
CDR3 length: 16
D gene: TRBD2
clone size: once
V gene: TRBV30
CDR3 protein: CAWSHAGGNWGETQYF
CDR3 DNA: TGTGCCTGGAGTCATGCGGGAGGGAATTGGGGGGAGACCCAGTACTTC

J gene: TRBJ2-7
CDR3 length: 15
D gene: TRBD2
clone size: -
V gene: TRBV9
CDR3 protein: CASSVGAGGPYEQYF
CDR3 DNA: TGTGCCAGCAGCGTAGGCGCGGGAGGGCCTTACGAGCAGTACTTC

J gene: TRBJ1-5
CDR3 length: 15
D gene: -
clone size: few
V gene: TRBV13
CDR3 protein: CASSLGDSRNQPQHF
CDR3 DNA: TGTGCCAGCAGCTTAGGGGACAGTCGCAATCAGCCCCAGCATTTT

J gene: TRBJ1-5
CDR3 length: 16
D gene: -
clone size: -
V gene: TRBV27
CDR3 protein: CASSRGGGSSNQPQHF
CDR3 DNA: TGTGCCAGCAGCCGAGGGGGGGGGAGTAGCAATCAGCCCCAGCATTTT

J gene: TRBJ1-4
CDR3 length: 15
D gene: -
clone size: once
V gene: TRBV11-2
CDR3 protein: CASSLEWQENEKLFF
CDR3 DNA: TGTGCCAGCAGCTTAGAATGGCAGGAAAATGAAAAACTGTTTTTT

J gene: TRBJ1-2
CDR3 length: 14
D gene: TRBD1
clone size: -
V gene: TRBV19
CDR3 protein: CASGDREVTYGYTF
CDR3 DNA: TGTGCCAGTGGGGACAGGGAAGTTACATATGGCTACACCTTC

J gene: TRBJ2-6
CDR3 length: 15
D gene: -
clone size: once
V gene: TRBV9
CDR3 protein: CASSTPGARANVLTF
CDR3 DNA: TGTGCCAGCAGCACCCCAGGGGCGAGGGCCAACGTCCTGACTTTC

J gene: TRBJ1-1
CDR3 length: 16
D gene: TRBD1
clone size: -
V gene: TRBV2
CDR3 protein: CASSPLQGARNTEAFF
CDR3 DNA: TGTGCCAGCAGTCCCCTACAGGGGGCGCGGAACACTGAAGCTTTCTTT

J gene: TRBJ2-7
CDR3 length: 13
D gene: -
clone size: -
V gene: TRBV12-3/TRBV12-4
CDR3 protein: CASSHGGPYEQYF
CDR3 DNA: TGTGCCAGCAGTCACGGGGGGCCCTACGAGCAGTACTTC

J gene: TRBJ2-3
CDR3 length: 15
D gene: TRBD1
clone size: few
V gene: TRBV27
CDR3 protein: CASSPGTGMGDTQYF
CDR3 DNA: TGTGCCAGCAGTCCCGGGACAGGGATGGGGGATACGCAGTATTTT

J gene: TRBJ1-1
CDR3 length: 13
D gene: TRBD1
clone size: -
V gene: TRBV12-3/TRBV12-4
CDR3 protein: CASSDRGYTEAFF
CDR3 DNA: TGTGCCAGCAGCGACAGGGGGTACACTGAAGCTTTCTTT

J gene: TRBJ2-7
CDR3 length: 13
D gene: TRBD1
clone size: -
V gene: TRBV4-1
CDR3 protein: CASSRAGGYEQYF
CDR3 DNA: TGCGCCAGCAGCCGAGCAGGGGGCTACGAGCAGTACTTC

J gene: TRBJ1-2
CDR3 length: 15
D gene: -
clone size: -
V gene: TRBV27
CDR3 protein: CASSFRGARFYGYTF
CDR3 DNA: TGTGCCAGCAGTTTCCGGGGGGCGCGGTTCTATGGCTACACCTTC

J gene: TRBJ1-6
CDR3 length: 14
D gene: TRBD1
clone size: once
V gene: TRBV3-1/TRBV3-2
CDR3 protein: CASSQTGGNSPLHF
CDR3 DNA: TGTGCCAGCAGCCAGACAGGGGGTAATTCACCCCTCCACTTT

J gene: TRBJ1-6
CDR3 length: 14
D gene: -
clone size: few
V gene: TRBV2
CDR3 protein: CASSPTFYNSPLHF
CDR3 DNA: TGTGCCAGCAGCCCGACATTTTATAATTCACCCCTCCACTTT

J gene: TRBJ2-5
CDR3 length: 15
D gene: -
clone size: -
V gene: TRBV14
CDR3 protein: CASSQRDRGQETQYF
CDR3 DNA: TGTGCCAGCAGCCAGAGAGACCGGGGCCAAGAGACCCAGTACTTC

J gene: TRBJ2-7
CDR3 length: 14
D gene: TRBD1
clone size: -
V gene: TRBV27
CDR3 protein: CASSLTGVNYEQYF
CDR3 DNA: TGTGCCAGCAGTTTAACAGGGGTTAACTACGAGCAGTACTTC

J gene: TRBJ1-2
CDR3 length: 12
D gene: -
clone size: -
V gene: TRBV3-1/TRBV3-2
CDR3 protein: CASWSPNYGYTF
CDR3 DNA: TGTGCCAGCTGGAGCCCTAACTATGGCTACACCTTC

J gene: TRBJ2-2
CDR3 length: 14
D gene: -
clone size: few
V gene: TRBV4-1
CDR3 protein: CASSLPTPTGELFF
CDR3 DNA: TGCGCCAGCAGCCTCCCTACGCCCACCGGGGAGCTGTTTTTT

J gene: TRBJ1-6
CDR3 length: 14
D gene: TRBD1
clone size: once
V gene: TRBV5-4
CDR3 protein: CASRRDSDNSPLHF
CDR3 DNA: TGTGCCAGCAGGCGGGACAGCGATAATTCACCCCTCCACTTT

J gene: TRBJ2-7
CDR3 length: 15
D gene: TRBD2
clone size: once
V gene: TRBV2
CDR3 protein: CASRAPAGGSYEQYF
CDR3 DNA: TGTGCCAGCAGGGCGCCAGCGGGGGGCTCCTACGAGCAGTACTTC

J gene: TRBJ1-1
CDR3 length: 14
D gene: -
clone size: -
V gene: TRBV6-2/TRBV6-3
CDR3 protein: CASSHTDGDTEAFF
CDR3 DNA: TGTGCCAGCAGCCACACGGACGGGGACACTGAAGCTTTCTTT

J gene: TRBJ1-1
CDR3 length: 11
D gene: -
clone size: -
V gene: TRBV4-2
CDR3 protein: CASSQTREAFF
CDR3 DNA: TGTGCCAGCAGCCAGACCAGGGAAGCTTTCTTT

J gene: TRBJ1-5
CDR3 length: 16
D gene: -
clone size: -
V gene: TRBV19
CDR3 protein: CASSIVAGYSNQPQHF
CDR3 DNA: TGTGCCAGTAGTATAGTAGCGGGATATAGCAATCAGCCCCAGCATTTT

J gene: TRBJ1-1
CDR3 length: 15
D gene: -
clone size: -
V gene: TRBV5-1
CDR3 protein: CASSLAGQGTTEAFF
CDR3 DNA: TGCGCCAGCAGCTTGGCCGGGCAGGGAACGACTGAAGCTTTCTTT

J gene: TRBJ1-1
CDR3 length: 14
D gene: TRBD1
clone size: -
V gene: TRBV5-6
CDR3 protein: CASSLGTGNTEAFF
CDR3 DNA: TGTGCCAGCAGCTTGGGGACAGGGAACACTGAAGCTTTCTTT

J gene: TRBJ1-1
CDR3 length: 16
D gene: -
clone size: -
V gene: TRBV11-3
CDR3 protein: CASSDLRGRGITEAFF
CDR3 DNA: TGTGCCAGCAGCGACCTTAGGGGTAGGGGCATCACTGAAGCTTTCTTT

J gene: TRBJ1-1
CDR3 length: 14
D gene: -
clone size: -
V gene: TRBV6-6
CDR3 protein: CASLNVWGRTEAFF
CDR3 DNA: TGTGCCAGCTTAAACGTGTGGGGGCGGACTGAAGCTTTCTTT

J gene: TRBJ2-6
CDR3 length: 17
D gene: -
clone size: -
V gene: TRBV5-1
CDR3 protein: CASSLGRVPSGANVLTF
CDR3 DNA: TGCGCCAGCAGCTTGGGCAGGGTTCCCTCTGGGGCCAACGTCCTGACTTTC

J gene: TRBJ2-5
CDR3 length: 14
D gene: -
clone size: -
V gene: TRBV29-1
CDR3 protein: CSVTRQVRQETQYF
CDR3 DNA: TGCAGCGTGACCAGACAGGTACGCCAAGAGACCCAGTACTTC

J gene: TRBJ1-2
CDR3 length: 14
D gene: -
clone size: -
V gene: TRBV24-1
CDR3 protein: CATSSGGGAGGYTF
CDR3 DNA: TGTGCCACCAGTTCCGGAGGGGGGGCGGGCGGCTACACCTTC

J gene: TRBJ1-3
CDR3 length: 16
D gene: -
clone size: -
V gene: TRBV7-2
CDR3 protein: CASTLNAGLSGNTIYF
CDR3 DNA: TGTGCCAGCACTCTAAACGCGGGCTTATCTGGAAACACCATATATTTT

J gene: TRBJ1-1
CDR3 length: 15
D gene: -
clone size: -
V gene: TRBV7-9
CDR3 protein: CASSLVITGNTEAFF
CDR3 DNA: TGTGCCAGCAGCTTAGTCATTACAGGGAACACTGAAGCTTTCTTT

J gene: TRBJ2-2
CDR3 length: 13
D gene: -
clone size: -
V gene: TRBV12-3/TRBV12-4
CDR3 protein: CASSPPRAGELFF
CDR3 DNA: TGTGCCAGCAGTCCACCACGGGCCGGGGAGCTGTTTTTT

J gene: TRBJ1-2
CDR3 length: 14
D gene: TRBD1
clone size: -
V gene: TRBV27
CDR3 protein: CASAPGTGIYGYTF
CDR3 DNA: TGTGCCAGCGCACCCGGGACAGGGATCTATGGCTACACCTTC

J gene: TRBJ1-4
CDR3 length: 14
D gene: TRBD1
clone size: -
V gene: TRBV19
CDR3 protein: CASSWTGIPEKLFF
CDR3 DNA: TGTGCCAGTAGCTGGACAGGGATTCCCGAAAAACTGTTTTTT

J gene: TRBJ2-3
CDR3 length: 15
D gene: TRBD2
clone size: -
V gene: TRBV5-4
CDR3 protein: CASSFGAGGLDTQYF
CDR3 DNA: TGTGCCAGCAGCTTTGGAGCGGGGGGGCTGGATACGCAGTATTTT

J gene: TRBJ2-1
CDR3 length: 12
D gene: TRBD1
clone size: once
V gene: TRBV2
CDR3 protein: CATLEGANEQFF
CDR3 DNA: TGTGCCACCCTAGAGGGGGCTAATGAGCAGTTCTTC

J gene: TRBJ1-2
CDR3 length: 17
D gene: -
clone size: -
V gene: TRBV9
CDR3 protein: CASSPRRTGSTNYGYTF
CDR3 DNA: TGTGCCAGCAGCCCGCGTCGTACAGGATCCACTAACTATGGCTACACCTTC

J gene: TRBJ1-5
CDR3 length: 16
D gene: -
clone size: -
V gene: TRBV6-1
CDR3 protein: CASRERVRAGNQPQHF
CDR3 DNA: TGTGCCAGCAGGGAAAGGGTCAGGGCGGGCAATCAGCCCCAGCATTTT

J gene: TRBJ2-3
CDR3 length: 16
D gene: TRBD2
clone size: -
V gene: TRBV4-1
CDR3 protein: CASSPGAGGRTDTQYF
CDR3 DNA: TGCGCCAGCAGCCCCGGGGCGGGGGGTCGCACAGATACGCAGTATTTT

J gene: TRBJ1-4
CDR3 length: 16
D gene: -
clone size: -
V gene: TRBV3-1/TRBV3-2
CDR3 protein: CASSQAPTGLGEKLFF
CDR3 DNA: TGTGCCAGCAGCCAAGCCCCCACAGGGCTCGGGGAAAAACTGTTTTTT

J gene: TRBJ2-1
CDR3 length: 14
D gene: -
clone size: -
V gene: TRBV5-5
CDR3 protein: CASSRRGGRDEQFF
CDR3 DNA: TGTGCCAGCAGCCGCAGGGGTGGGAGGGATGAGCAGTTCTTC

J gene: TRBJ1-2
CDR3 length: 13
D gene: -
clone size: -
V gene: TRBV12-3/TRBV12-4
CDR3 protein: CASSFRQRDGYTF
CDR3 DNA: TGTGCCAGCAGTTTCCGGCAGAGGGATGGCTACACCTTC

J gene: TRBJ2-7
CDR3 length: 16
D gene: -
clone size: once
V gene: TRBV4-3
CDR3 protein: CASSQDLGTRTYEQYF
CDR3 DNA: TGCGCCAGCAGCCAAGATTTAGGGACACGGACCTACGAGCAGTACTTC

J gene: TRBJ1-2
CDR3 length: 15
D gene: -
clone size: -
V gene: TRBV11-2
CDR3 protein: CASSLEFGHNYGYTF
CDR3 DNA: TGTGCCAGCAGCTTAGAATTTGGGCATAACTATGGCTACACCTTC

J gene: TRBJ2-7
CDR3 length: 15
D gene: TRBD2
clone size: once
V gene: TRBV9
CDR3 protein: CASSAGGSGSYEQYF
CDR3 DNA: TGTGCCAGCAGCGCGGGGGGTAGCGGGAGCTACGAGCAGTACTTC